The clone carrying this T cell receptor (beta chain) is labeled medium-sized. As yet, its antigen is unknown. Trimming took 7 bases from V and 1 from J, leaving 4 bases between them. Germline V gene sequence: CDR1 SEHNR, CDR2 FQNEAQ (reference sequence). This CDR3 is built from 11 residues. These data originate in a study of human T cells and chemical hapten exposure. Study outcomes and limitations: TCRs at high frequency, those above 1 in 1000, did not change with DPC sensitization.

Library preparation tagged each individual cDNA molecule with a unique molecular identifier. As originally analysed: The median was approximately 89,000 TCRs per sample, ranging about 20,000 to 690,600. TCRdb re-analysed the RACE reads in MiXCR, keeping a single row per CDR3 protein. It is TCRdb's table, rather than the study itself, that gives the V and J calls and clone size. The sample carries about 50,000 distinct CDR3 sequences, 3.5% to 4.5% recorded once. This sample's time point: healthy volunteer bleed at 2 weeks. Extraction yielded total RNA from whole blood (unfractionated). The sequenced material came from whole blood. The TCR was taken from a female donor in good health. Some clones in this sample may be carry-over from other donors' samples. The chain recombines TRBV7-9 with TRBJ1-1; D is ambiguous. CDR3 protein: CASTTNTEAFF. The CDR3 DNA is TGTGCCAGCACCACGAACACTGAAGCTTTCTTT.